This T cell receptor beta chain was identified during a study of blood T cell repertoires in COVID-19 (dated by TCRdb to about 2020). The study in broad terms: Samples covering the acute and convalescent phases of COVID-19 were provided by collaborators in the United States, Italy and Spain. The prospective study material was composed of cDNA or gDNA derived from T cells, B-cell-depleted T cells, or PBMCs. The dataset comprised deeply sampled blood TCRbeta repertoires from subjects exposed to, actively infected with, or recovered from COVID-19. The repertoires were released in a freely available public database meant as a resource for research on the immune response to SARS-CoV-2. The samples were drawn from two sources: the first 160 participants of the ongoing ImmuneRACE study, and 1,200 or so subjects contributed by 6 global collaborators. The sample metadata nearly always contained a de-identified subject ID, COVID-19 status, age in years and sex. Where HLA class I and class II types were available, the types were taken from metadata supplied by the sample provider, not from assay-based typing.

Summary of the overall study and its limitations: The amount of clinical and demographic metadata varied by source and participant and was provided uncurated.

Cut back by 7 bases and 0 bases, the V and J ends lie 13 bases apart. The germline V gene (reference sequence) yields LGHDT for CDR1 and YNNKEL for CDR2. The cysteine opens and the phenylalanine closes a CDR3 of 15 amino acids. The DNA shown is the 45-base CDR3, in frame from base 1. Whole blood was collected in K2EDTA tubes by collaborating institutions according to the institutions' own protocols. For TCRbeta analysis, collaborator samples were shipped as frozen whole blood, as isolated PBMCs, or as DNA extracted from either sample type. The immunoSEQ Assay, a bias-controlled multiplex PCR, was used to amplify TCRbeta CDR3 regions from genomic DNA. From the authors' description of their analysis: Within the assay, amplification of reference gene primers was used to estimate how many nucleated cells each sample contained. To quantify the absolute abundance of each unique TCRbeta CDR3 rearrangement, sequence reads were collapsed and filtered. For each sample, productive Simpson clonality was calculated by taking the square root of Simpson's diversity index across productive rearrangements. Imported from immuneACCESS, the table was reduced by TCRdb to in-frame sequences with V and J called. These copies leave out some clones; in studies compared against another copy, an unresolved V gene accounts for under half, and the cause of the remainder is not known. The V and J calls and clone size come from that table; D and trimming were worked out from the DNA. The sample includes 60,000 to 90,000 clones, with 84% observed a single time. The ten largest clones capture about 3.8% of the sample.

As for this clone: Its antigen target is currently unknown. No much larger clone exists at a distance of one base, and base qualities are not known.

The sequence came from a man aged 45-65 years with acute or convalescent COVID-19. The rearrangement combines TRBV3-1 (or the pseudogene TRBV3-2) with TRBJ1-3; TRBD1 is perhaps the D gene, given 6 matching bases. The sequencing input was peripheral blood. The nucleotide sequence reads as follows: TGTGCCAGCAATTCAGGGGCACACTCTGGAAACACCATATATTTT. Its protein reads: CASNSGAHSGNTIYF.